In this sample, the clone carrying this TCR beta chain turned up once. PCR used 60 Vbeta primers and 13 Jbeta primers. Method: immunoSEQ multiplex PCR; TCRdb's copy keeps in-frame clones and lacks some. The sample carries 70,000 to 85,000 clones, 74% recorded once. This specimen belongs to a study of cytomegalovirus exposure and HLA in healthy donors. V was pared by 3 bases and J by 0 bases, with 12 bases between. The CDR3 sequence is 16 residues long. Germline V gene lookup returns CDR1 ENHRY and CDR2 SYGVKD. Specimen: PBMCs. This chain connects TRBV10-3 to TRBJ2-1; no firm D call. This receptor was obtained from a man aged 40-55 years in good health and CMV-seropositive. The CDR3 here is CAISDPRLSSYNEQFF. The DNA of the CDR3 is TGTGCCATCAGTGACCCACGACTTAGCTCCTACAATGAGCAGTTCTTC.